Following are 12 T cell receptor beta chains from one sample sequenced in a study of human T cells and chemical hapten exposure. This sample's time point: patch test 1, 2 weeks after DPC sensitization. Treatment described: therapeutic diphenylcyclopropenone sensitization with weekly scalp DPC. MiXCR, run by TCRdb on the RACE reads, gives a single entry per CDR3 protein. The data contain tens of thousands of distinct CDR3 sequences, under 12% of them singletons. The sample in question was whole blood, obtained in connection with sensitization to the hapten diphenylcyclopropenone (DPC). Every receptor here comes from a man aged 40-49 years with alopecia areata. Some clones in this sample may be carry-over from other donors' samples.

This clonotype appeared a few times. This chain uses TRBV28 with TRBJ2-1; D gene unclear. V shed 2 bases and J shed 8 bases, with 7 bases lying between them. The CDR3 is 12 residues long. Germline CDR1 reads MDHEN; CDR2 reads SYDVKM. The CDR3 loop reads CASSLVVYEQFF. CDR3 bases: TGTGCCAGCAGTTTAGTAGTGTATGAGCAGTTCTTC.

There are a few counts of this clonotype. The chain couples TRBV11-3 to TRBJ2-1; tentatively, D is TRBD2 (6 bases). The CDR3 spans 17 residues. CDR1 and CDR2 (germline): SGHNT, YENEEA. The V end lost 5 bases, the J end lost 4 bases, and 21 bases lay between the germline ends. The CDR3 is CASSDRGRDVPYNEQFF. The CDR3 DNA follows: TGTGCCAGCAGCGATCGTGGGCGGGACGTCCCTTACAATGAGCAGTTCTTC.

The chain couples TRBV10-3 to TRBJ2-7; no firm D call. Trimming took 4 bases from V and 6 from J, leaving 22 bases between them. Per germline, CDR1 ENHRY and CDR2 SYGVKD. The CDR3 has 16 residues. The CDR3 nucleotides read TGTGCCATCAGTGTGTCTCAAGTGGAACGCTTTCCCGAGCAGTACTTC. Residues: CAISVSQVERFPEQYF.

This clonotype was recorded a few times. The V and J genes are TRBV5-1 and TRBJ2-7; 11 bases agree with TRBD1. The CDR3 has 18 residues. V gave up 4 bases and J gave up 4 bases; unmatched junction bases: 16. Per germline, CDR1 SGHRS and CDR2 YFSETQ. The CDR3 is CASSPGQGASSVLYEQYV. The CDR3 DNA reads TGCGCCAGCAGCCCTGGACAGGGGGCGTCCTCCGTCCTGTACGAGCAGTACGTC.

The V and J genes are TRBV3-1 and TRBJ2-3; D is undetermined. CDR1 is LGHDT, CDR2 YNNKEL, per germline (reference sequence). The CDR3 length is 14 residues. The ends were cut back, 0 bases at V and 6 bases at J, with 10 bases in the middle. The CDR3 DNA sequence: TGTGCCAGCAGCCAAGATGGGCCGACGGATACGCAGTATTTT. The encoded protein is CASSQDGPTDTQYF.

The chain joins TRBV29-1 to TRBJ1-1; the D gene is possibly TRBD1 (6 bases). The CDR3 runs 12 residues. Looked up from germline, CDR1 is SQVTM and CDR2 is ANQGSEA. Trimming took 7 bases from V and 8 from J, leaving 17 bases between them. As DNA, the CDR3 is TGCAGCGGGAACAGGGAGACATCAGAAGCTTTCTTT. Residues: CSGNRETSEAFF.

V is TRBV25-1 and J is TRBJ2-1; D is ambiguous. Germline values: CDR1 MGHDK, CDR2 SYGVNS. The CDR3 covers 11 residues. V lost 4 bases to trimming and J lost 6 bases, with 4 bases between them. CDR3: CASSGFNEQFF. The CDR3 DNA reads as TGTGCCAGCAGTGGATTCAATGAGCAGTTCTTC.

This clonotype was detected ten times or more. V gene TRBV20-1 combines with J gene TRBJ2-1; TRBD2 is a possible D gene (6 bases). CDR1 DFQATT and CDR2 SNEGSKA come from the germline V gene (reference sequence). The length of the CDR3 is 16 residues. V dropped 5 bases and J dropped 2 bases, with 19 bases sitting between them. CDR3 protein: CSARDWPRVAYNEQFF. The CDR3 coding sequence is TGCAGTGCTCGGGACTGGCCTAGGGTTGCCTACAATGAGCAGTTCTTC.

The table lists this clonotype with a few counts. The V and J genes are TRBV20-1 and TRBJ2-1; D not resolved. Germline V lookup: CDR1 DFQATT, CDR2 SNEGSKA (reference sequence). The V end lost 3 bases, the J end lost 14 bases, and 8 bases lay between the germline ends. The CDR3 length is 9 residues. The CDR3 sequence is CSASLVKFF. Here the CDR3 DNA reads TGCAGTGCTAGTCTCGTGAAGTTCTTC.

This rearrangement joins TRBV4-3 to TRBJ2-6; TRBD2 is a possible D gene (6 bases). Germline V gene lookup returns CDR1 LGHNA and CDR2 YSLEER. This CDR3 comprises 19 residues. Trimming pared 0 bases from V and 0 bases from J, leaving 15 bases between. CDR3 coding DNA: TGCGCCAGCAGCCAAGAGGGGCCGGGAGAAGGCTCTGGGGCCAACGTCCTGACTTTC. The encoded protein is CASSQEGPGEGSGANVLTF.

This clonotype has more than one count but fewer than ten. The CDR3 loop is CAWTSGATSTDTQYF. CDR3 DNA: TGTGCCTGGACTAGCGGGGCGACTAGCACAGATACGCAGTATTTT. This rearrangement joins TRBV30 to TRBJ2-3; 9 nucleotides line up with TRBD2. CDR3 length equals 15 residues. Germline lookup yields CDR1 GTSNPN and CDR2 SVGIG (reference sequence). The J segment lost 0 bases and the V segment lost 4 bases, leaving 5 bases of the junction unmatched.

The table lists this clonotype with many counts. This chain connects TRBV10-3 to TRBJ1-3; a possible D gene is TRBD1 (5 bases). V lost 0 bases, J lost 3 bases, and 9 bases lay in between. Germline CDR1 ENHRY, CDR2 SYGVKD. This CDR3 contains 15 residues. As DNA, the CDR3 is TGTGCCATCAGTGAGTCGCAGGGATATGGAAACACCATATATTTT. It yields the protein CAISESQGYGNTIYF.